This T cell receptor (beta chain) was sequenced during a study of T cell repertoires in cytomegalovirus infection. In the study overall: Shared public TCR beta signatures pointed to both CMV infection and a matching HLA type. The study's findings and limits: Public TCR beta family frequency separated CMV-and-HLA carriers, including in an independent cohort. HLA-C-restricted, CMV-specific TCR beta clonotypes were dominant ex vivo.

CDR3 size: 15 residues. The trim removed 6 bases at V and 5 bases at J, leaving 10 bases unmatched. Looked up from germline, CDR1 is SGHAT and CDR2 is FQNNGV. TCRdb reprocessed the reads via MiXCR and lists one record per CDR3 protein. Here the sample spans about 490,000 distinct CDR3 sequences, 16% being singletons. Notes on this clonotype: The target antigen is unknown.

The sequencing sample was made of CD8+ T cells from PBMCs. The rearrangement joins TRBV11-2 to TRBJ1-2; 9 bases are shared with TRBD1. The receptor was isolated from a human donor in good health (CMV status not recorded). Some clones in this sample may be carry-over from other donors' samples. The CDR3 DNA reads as TGTGCCAGCAGGGACTTAGAGACAGGGGGTTATGGCTACACCTTC. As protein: CASRDLETGGYGYTF. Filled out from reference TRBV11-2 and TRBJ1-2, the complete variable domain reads EAGVAQSPRYKIIEKRQSVAFWCNPISGHATLYWYQQILGQGPKLLIQFQNNGVVDDSQLPKDRFSAERLKGVDSTLKIQPAKLEDSAVYLCASRDLETGGYGYTFGSGTRLTVV.